These 31 T cell receptor beta chains originate from one sample sequenced in a study of T cell responses to AZD1222 COVID-19 vaccine. Measured with immunoSEQ multiplex PCR; TCRdb has only the in-frame clones, and not every one. The sample contains 190,000 or so clones, about nine tenths of which appear only once. The sample in question was peripheral blood, obtained 28 days after the second AZD1222 dose. These receptors were collected from an adult who received the AZD1222 COVID-19 vaccine.

The chain combines TRBV19 with TRBJ1-5; 8 positions match TRBD1. The CDR3 covers 16 residues. Germline CDR1 reads LNHDA; CDR2 reads SQIVND (reference sequence). V lost 5 bases and J lost 4; bases outside the gene matches: 10. The CDR3 loop reads CASSATGGRGNQPQHF. In DNA, the CDR3 is TGTGCCAGTAGTGCAACAGGGGGTCGAGGAAATCAGCCCCAGCATTTT.

The V and J genes are TRBV28 and TRBJ1-5; D gene ambiguous. The CDR3 sequence is 14 residues long. Trimming stripped 6 bases from V and 5 bases from J, with 14 bases between. Germline-derived CDR1 and CDR2 are MDHEN and SYDVKM. CDR3 sequence reads: CASSPVVFDQPQHF. The CDR3 DNA is TGTGCCAGCAGCCCCGTCGTGTTCGATCAGCCCCAGCATTTT.

The rearrangement links TRBV7-2 to TRBJ2-1; D tentatively reads TRBD1 or TRBD2 (5 bases each). V gave up 2 bases and J gave up 6 bases, with 8 bases separating them. This CDR3 is 13 amino acids long. In germline, CDR1 is SGHTA, CDR2 FQGNSA. The CDR3 loop is CASSLSRGNEQFF. For the CDR3, the DNA is TGTGCCAGCAGCTTATCGAGGGGCAATGAGCAGTTCTTC.

The chain couples TRBV28 to TRBJ1-4, with D tentatively TRBD1 (5 bases). CDR3 length: 12 amino acids. The germline V gene encodes CDR1 MDHEN and CDR2 SYDVKM. V gave up 6 bases and J gave up 7 bases, with 9 bases separating them. The CDR3 DNA follows: TGTGCCAGCAGCCCAGGGTTTGAAAAACTGTTTTTT. Its translation is CASSPGFEKLFF.

The rearrangement joins TRBV18 to TRBJ2-1; 8 bases line up with TRBD2. J lost 2 bases, V lost 3 bases, and 3 bases had no gene match. This CDR3 is built from 15 residues. Germline CDR1 and CDR2: KGHSH and LQKENI. CDR3 sequence: CASSPGLAAYNEQFF. CDR3 DNA: TGTGCCAGCTCACCCGGACTAGCCGCCTACAATGAGCAGTTCTTC. The whole variable domain, filled in from reference TRBV18 and TRBJ2-1, reads NAGVMQNPRHLVRRRGQEARLRCSPMKGHSHVYWYRQLPEEGLKFMVYLQKENIIDESGMPKERFSAEFPKEGPSILRIQQVVRGDSAAYFCASSPGLAAYNEQFFGPGTRLTVL.

The chain recombines TRBV28 with TRBJ2-7; possibly TRBD1 or TRBD2 for D (5 bases each). V was trimmed by 8 bases and J by 2 bases, leaving 16 bases between them. Germline CDR1 MDHEN, CDR2 SYDVKM. CDR3 length equals 14 residues. CDR3 DNA: TGTGCCAGCGCTTCATGGGGACCAACCTACGAGCAGTACTTC. This sequence encodes CASASWGPTYEQYF.

The chain has TRBV9 and TRBJ1-2, with D possibly matching TRBD1 (5 bases). The CDR3 has 13 residues. Trimming took off 2 bases at V and 3 bases at J, with 8 bases between the two ends. Germline lookup yields CDR1 SGDLS and CDR2 YYNGEE. Written as DNA, the CDR3 is TGTGCCAGCAGCGTCAGGGAGCACTATGGCTACACCTTC. This gives the protein CASSVREHYGYTF.

This clone has only one observation. The rearrangement uses TRBV30 and TRBJ1-2, with D tentatively TRBD1 (5 bases). Germline assignment: CDR1 GTSNPN and CDR2 SVGIG (reference sequence). V lost 0 bases to trimming and J lost 2 bases, with 16 bases between them. This CDR3 contains 16 residues. The CDR3 DNA is TGTGCCTGGAGTGTACCCCGGGGGTACCCCAACTATGGCTACACCTTC. This gives the protein CAWSVPRGYPNYGYTF.

The J gene is TRBJ2-2, the V gene TRBV9; D not certain. Trimming cost V 4 bases and J 3 bases, with 13 bases left between them. Germline V CDR1 and CDR2: SGDLS, YYNGEE. The CDR3 contains 15 residues. CDR3 residues: CASSPRQGDTGELFF. CDR3 DNA sequence: TGTGCCAGCAGCCCCCGCCAAGGAGACACCGGGGAGCTGTTTTTT. The full variable domain, completed using reference TRBV9 and TRBJ2-2, is DSGVTQTPKHLITATGQRVTLRCSPRSGDLSVYWYQQSLDQGLQFLIQYYNGEERAKGNILERFSAQQFPDLHSELNLSSLELGDSALYFCASSPRQGDTGELFFGEGSRLTVL.

The chain carries TRBV11-2 and TRBJ2-3; TRBD1 matches at 11 bases. Germline V gene lookup returns CDR1 SGHAT and CDR2 FQNNGV. The CDR3 is 16 amino acids. The trim removed 5 bases at V and 2 bases at J, leaving 6 bases unmatched. CDR3 nucleotides: TGTGCCAGCAGCCACGGGGACAGGGGGAACACAGATACGCAGTATTTT. This translates into CASSHGDRGNTDTQYF.

The V call is TRBV24-1, the J call TRBJ2-1; TRBD1 is a possible D gene (5 bases). Trimming took off 4 bases at V and 0 bases at J, with 15 bases between the two ends. Germline values: CDR1 KGHDR, CDR2 SFDVKD. The CDR3 length is 17 residues. DNA of the CDR3: TGTGCCACCAGTGACCCCCCGACAGTTAGCTCCTACAATGAGCAGTTCTTC. It specifies CATSDPPTVSSYNEQFF.

This chain links TRBV2 with TRBJ2-7; TRBD1 agrees at 9 bases. The CDR3 contains 13 residues. V gave up 9 bases and J gave up 4 bases; unmatched junction bases: 7. Germline V gives CDR1 SNHLY, CDR2 FYNNEI. CDR3 residues: CASSRQGVYEQYF. In nucleotides, the CDR3 is TGTGCCAGTAGCAGACAGGGGGTTTACGAGCAGTACTTC.

The genes are TRBV18 and TRBJ1-3; 10 bases match TRBD1. The germline gives CDR1 KGHSH, CDR2 LQKENI. V dropped 3 bases and J dropped 0; count of bases not matched to a gene: 5. This CDR3 contains 17 residues. The CDR3 here is CASSPQTGGPSGNTIYF. CDR3 sequence (DNA): TGTGCCAGCTCACCCCAGACAGGGGGCCCCTCTGGAAACACCATATATTTT.

This rearrangement joins TRBV6-5 to TRBJ2-1; 9 bases fit TRBD1. With 2 bases clipped from V and 7 bases from J, the junction kept 3 bases outside the gene matches. The CDR3 runs 14 residues. Germline CDR1 reads MNHEY; CDR2 reads SVGAGI. The CDR3, as DNA: TGTGCCAGCAGTTACCGGGACAGGGATAATGAGCAGTTCTTC. Its protein is CASSYRDRDNEQFF.

V and J are TRBV3-1 (or the pseudogene TRBV3-2) and TRBJ1-3; possibly TRBD1 for D (5 bases). Germline V gene sequence: CDR1 LGHDT, CDR2 YNNKEL (reference sequence). The CDR3 extends over 15 amino acids. With 1 base removed from V and 1 base from J, the gap between germline ends came to 8 bases. The CDR3, as DNA: TGTGCCAGCAGCCAAGGGGGGTTATCTGGAAACACCATATATTTT. It translates to CASSQGGLSGNTIYF.

The V and J genes are TRBV7-8 and TRBJ1-6; possible D gene TRBD1, 5 bases. Per germline, CDR1 SGHVS and CDR2 FQNEAQ. V was pared by 5 bases and J by 7 bases, with 15 bases between. The CDR3 has 15 residues. The CDR3 coding sequence is TGTGCCAGCAGCCTAACGAGTGGGACCAATTCACCCCTCCACTTT. It is translated as CASSLTSGTNSPLHF.

The chain couples TRBV15 to TRBJ2-7; the D is unclear. The CDR3 extends over 13 amino acids. The germline V and J ends were trimmed by 1 base and 6 bases, with 10 bases remaining between them. The germline CDR1 and CDR2 sequences are LNHNV and YYDKDF (reference sequence). The CDR3 sequence is CATSRARNFEQYF. The CDR3 DNA sequence: TGTGCCACCAGCAGAGCGAGGAACTTCGAGCAGTACTTC.

The chain links TRBV28 to TRBJ1-2, with D perhaps matching TRBD1 (5 bases). Germline CDR1 is MDHEN and CDR2 is SYDVKM. The CDR3 spans 13 residues. V shed 8 bases and J shed 4 bases, with 14 bases lying between them. The CDR3 loop reads CASSRRQSYGYTF. CDR3 nucleotide sequence: TGTGCCAGCTCACGTAGACAGTCCTATGGCTACACCTTC.

The chain carries TRBV10-2 and TRBJ2-7; TRBD2 aligns across 7 bases. CDR3 length: 14 residues. V lost 1 base to trimming and J lost 5 bases; unmatched junction nucleotides: 5. Germline CDR1 WSHSY, CDR2 SAAADI. The CDR3 nucleotides read TGCGCCAGCAGTGAGTACGGCGGGAGAGACGAGCAGTACTTC. It yields the protein CASSEYGGRDEQYF.

The chain uses TRBV7-8 and TRBJ1-5; D possibly corresponds to TRBD1 (5 bases). Germline CDR1 SGHVS, CDR2 FQNEAQ. Trimming shortened V by 5 bases and J by 4 bases, and 15 bases separated the two germline ends. The CDR3 runs to 15 residues. The CDR3 reads CASSVGTAGNQPQHF. In nucleotides, the CDR3 is TGTGCCAGCAGCGTAGGGACGGCAGGAAATCAGCCCCAGCATTTT.

V gene TRBV11-2 combines with J gene TRBJ1-2; a possible D gene is TRBD1 (5 bases). This CDR3 contains 14 residues. Germline V gene data show CDR1 as SGHAT and CDR2 as FQNNGV. Trimming left V 5 bases short and J 2 bases short, with 12 bases between. The CDR3 DNA follows: TGTGCCAGCAGCCCAACAGGACTGAACTATGGCTACACCTTC. Protein: CASSPTGLNYGYTF.

The chain uses TRBV13 and TRBJ2-1; 9 nucleotides agree with TRBD1. CDR3 length: 17 amino acids. Germline values: CDR1 PRHDT, CDR2 FYEKMQ (reference sequence). V trimming: 5 bases; J trimming: 2 bases; junction bases outside the gene matches: 10. CDR3 protein: CASSRGDRAGPYNEQFF. The CDR3 nucleotides read TGTGCCAGCAGCCGCGGGGACAGGGCAGGACCCTACAATGAGCAGTTCTTC.

The chain joins TRBV11-2 to TRBJ2-1; D is perhaps TRBD2 (6 bases). Trimming took 1 base from V and 7 from J, leaving 14 bases between them. Germline V gene lookup returns CDR1 SGHAT and CDR2 FQNNGV. There are 15 residues in the CDR3. The CDR3 sequence: CASSLGYGSHNEQFF. The CDR3 DNA sequence: TGTGCCAGCAGCTTAGGTTACGGGAGTCATAATGAGCAGTTCTTC.

The rearrangement uses TRBV6-4 and TRBJ2-6, with D hard to call. Germline CDR1 MRHNA, CDR2 SNTAGT. The V end lost 5 bases, the J end lost 2 bases, and 10 bases lay between the germline ends. CDR3 size: 15 residues. The CDR3 is CASSQDGPGANVLTF. The DNA of the CDR3 is TGTGCCAGCAGTCAGGACGGTCCTGGGGCCAACGTCCTGACTTTC.

This chain connects TRBV30 to TRBJ2-7; 7 bases match TRBD2. With V trimmed by 0 bases and J by 2 bases, 13 bases remained unmatched. Germline V CDR1 and CDR2: GTSNPN, SVGIG (reference sequence). The CDR3 is made up of 17 amino acids. The chain's CDR3 is CAWSVPLSAGSTYEQYF. The CDR3 DNA sequence: TGTGCCTGGAGTGTCCCTTTATCAGCGGGATCCACCTACGAGCAGTACTTC.

CDR3 loop: CASSFYANDGRTQNEQYF. CDR3 bases: TGTGCCAGCAGTTTTTACGCGAATGATGGCAGGACACAAAACGAGCAGTACTTC. J is TRBJ2-7 and V is TRBV28; tentative D call: TRBD1 (5 bases). Germline CDR1 is MDHEN and CDR2 is SYDVKM. This CDR3 has 18 amino acids. The germline V and J ends were trimmed by 3 bases and 5 bases, with 26 bases remaining between them.

The V and J genes are TRBV2 and TRBJ1-3, with D unresolved. The V end was cut by 7 bases, the J end by 6 bases, with 22 bases between. CDR1 and CDR2 (germline): SNHLY, FYNNEI. The CDR3 runs 16 residues. The CDR3 region is CASKNLGEKRANTIYF. As DNA, the CDR3 is TGTGCCAGCAAAAATTTGGGCGAGAAGAGGGCAAACACCATATATTTT.

The V gene is TRBV6-5, the J gene TRBJ2-1, with D possibly being TRBD2 (6 bases). Trimming removed 8 bases from V and 7 bases from J, with 21 bases in between. CDR1 and CDR2 (germline): MNHEY, SVGAGI. CDR3 length equals 15 residues. The CDR3, as DNA: TGTGCCAGCGGGCTGGCCGGGAGCGGTAAGAATGAGCAGTTCTTC. Amino acid sequence: CASGLAGSGKNEQFF.

This chain joins TRBV28 and TRBJ1-1; D might be TRBD1 (6 bases). Germline CDR1 MDHEN, CDR2 SYDVKM. The CDR3 runs 15 residues. V was trimmed by 5 bases and J by 6 bases, leaving 19 bases between them. CDR3 sequence (DNA): TGTGCCAGCAGTGTTATACAGGGCGGGATGGCTGAAGCTTTCTTT. It codes for CASSVIQGGMAEAFF.

This chain joins TRBV11-2 and TRBJ2-7, with D perhaps TRBD2 (5 bases). The CDR3 totals 12 residues. Trimming took 2 bases from V and 7 from J, leaving 9 bases between them. The germline gives CDR1 SGHAT, CDR2 FQNNGV. In DNA, the CDR3 is TGTGCCAGCAGCTTAATAGGGAGTGAGCAGTACTTC. Its translation is CASSLIGSEQYF.

The chain has TRBV7-3 and TRBJ2-3, with 9 bases that match TRBD2. CDR1 is SGHTA, CDR2 FQGTGA, per germline. J lost 4 bases, V lost 5 bases, and 10 bases had no gene match. This CDR3 has 16 residues. The CDR3 DNA reads as TGTGCCAGCAGCCTCGGGGTAGCGGGAGTTGCAGATACGCAGTATTTT. This encodes CASSLGVAGVADTQYF.